This T cell receptor beta chain was captured in a study of cytomegalovirus exposure and HLA in healthy donors. Study-wide context: The approximately 120 validation repertoires and the 666 first-cohort repertoires shared a platform, a later analysis reported.

Details on this clone: What it binds is not known.

Germline V gene data show CDR1 as MNHEY and CDR2 as SMNVEV (reference sequence). V lost 5 bases, J lost 10 bases, and 11 bases stayed unmatched. This CDR3 is built from 14 residues. Study conclusions and caveats: There were 160 or so TCR beta chains listed as cytomegalovirus-associated. A few CMV-associated chains were confirmed in vitro to be specific for CMV antigens. One later analysis, an examination of the 120 or so validation repertoires, found that first-cohort TCR clusters tended to co-occur in them.

Sequencing used immunoSEQ multiplex PCR; TCRdb keeps in-frame clones, though not all of them. The sample gives fewer than 65,000 clones, 85% to 90% of which show up once; over 12% is in the top ten. The sequence derives from a woman younger than 30 in good health and CMV-seronegative. This chain connects TRBV27 to TRBJ2-3; the match to TRBD1 covers 8 bases. The source material was PBMCs. In nucleotides, the CDR3 is TGTGCCAGCAGTCCACTCCAGGGGGCTCTCCCGCAGTATTTT. It is translated as CASSPLQGALPQYF.